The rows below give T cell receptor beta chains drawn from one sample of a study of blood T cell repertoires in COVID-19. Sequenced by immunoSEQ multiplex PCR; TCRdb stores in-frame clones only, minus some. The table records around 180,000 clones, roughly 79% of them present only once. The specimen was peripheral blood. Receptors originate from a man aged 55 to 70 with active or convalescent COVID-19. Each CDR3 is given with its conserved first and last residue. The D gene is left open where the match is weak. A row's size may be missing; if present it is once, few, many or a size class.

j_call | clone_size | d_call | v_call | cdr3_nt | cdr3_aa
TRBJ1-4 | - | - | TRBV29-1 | TGCAGCGCCCGAGGCGGGTCCGGGGAAAAACTGTTTTTT | CSARGGSGEKLFF
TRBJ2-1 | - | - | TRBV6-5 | TGTGCCACCCGAAGAGGGTCCTACAATGAGCAGTTCTTC | CATRRGSYNEQFF
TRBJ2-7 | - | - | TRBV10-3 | TGTGCCATCATGGCGGGATTAAACTACGAGCAGTACTTC | CAIMAGLNYEQYF
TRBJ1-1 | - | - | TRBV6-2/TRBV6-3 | TGTGCCAGCAGTTACTCCATCAGGGGCACTGAAGCTTTCTTT | CASSYSIRGTEAFF
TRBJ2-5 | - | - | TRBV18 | TGTGCCAGCTCACCACCCCGGGGGGCGCATATGGAAGAGACCCAGTACTTC | CASSPPRGAHMEETQYF
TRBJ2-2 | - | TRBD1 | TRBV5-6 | TGTGCCAGCAGCTACCCGACAGGGCTAACCGGGGAGCTGTTTTTT | CASSYPTGLTGELFF
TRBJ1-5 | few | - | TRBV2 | TGTGCCAGCAAGGCCGTAGGGGATCAGCCCCAGCATTTT | CASKAVGDQPQHF
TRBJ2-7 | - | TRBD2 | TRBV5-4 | TGTGCCAGCAGTTGGACTAGCGGAGGGGGGGAGCAGTACTTC | CASSWTSGGGEQYF
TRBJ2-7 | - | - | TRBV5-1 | TGCGCCAGCAGCTTGAGCTCAGGGGCTCACGAGCAGTACTTC | CASSLSSGAHEQYF
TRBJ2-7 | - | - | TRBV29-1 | TGCAGCGTTGGAACCGGCAGGCCCTCCTACGAGCAGTACTTC | CSVGTGRPSYEQYF
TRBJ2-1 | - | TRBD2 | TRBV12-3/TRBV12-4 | TGTGCCAGCAGCCCCGCGAGCGGGAGACAGCAGTTCTTC | CASSPASGRQQFF
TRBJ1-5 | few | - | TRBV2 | TGTGCCAGCAGTGAAGAAGCGGGGGGGCAGGGGCCCCAGCATTTT | CASSEEAGGQGPQHF
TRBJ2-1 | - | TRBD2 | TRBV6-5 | TGTGCCAGCCGAGTAGCGGGAGAAGTGCATGAGCAGTTCTTC | CASRVAGEVHEQFF
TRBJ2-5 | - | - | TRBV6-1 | TGTGCCAGCAGTGAAGCGGGGGGAGTTCAGTACTTC | CASSEAGGVQYF
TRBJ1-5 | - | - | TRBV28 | TGTGCCAGCAGTTCCCAAGGGGGCAATCAGCCCCAGCATTTT | CASSSQGGNQPQHF
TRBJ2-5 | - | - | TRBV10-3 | TGTGCCATCAGTGAGTCGGGGGGTGTGGAGACCCAGTACTTC | CAISESGGVETQYF
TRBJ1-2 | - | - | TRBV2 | TGTGCCAGCAAGACAGATTCGAACTATGGCTACACCTTC | CASKTDSNYGYTF
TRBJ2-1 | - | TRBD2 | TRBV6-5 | TGTGCCAGCAGTTACGTCGTGGTAGCGGGAGACAATGAGCAGTTCTTC | CASSYVVVAGDNEQFF
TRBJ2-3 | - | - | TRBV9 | TGTGCCAGCGGTCGGCCTCAGGCGGGGTACGCAGATACGCAGTATTTT | CASGRPQAGYADTQYF
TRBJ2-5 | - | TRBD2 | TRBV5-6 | TGTGCCAGCAGCTTGGTCTCGTGGGCGGGAGGGCAAGAGACCCAGTACTTC | CASSLVSWAGGQETQYF
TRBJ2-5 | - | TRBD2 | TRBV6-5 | TGTGCCAGCAGTTCAGAAGCGGGAACGTACCAAGAGACCCAGTACTTC | CASSSEAGTYQETQYF
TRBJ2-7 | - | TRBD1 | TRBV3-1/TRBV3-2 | TGTGCCAGCAGCCAAAGCTTTCCTGGACAGGGGGCACCTCACGAGCAGTACTTC | CASSQSFPGQGAPHEQYF
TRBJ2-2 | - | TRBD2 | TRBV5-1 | TGCGCCAGCAGCTACGCTAGCGGTCTTAACACCGGGGAGCTGTTTTTT | CASSYASGLNTGELFF
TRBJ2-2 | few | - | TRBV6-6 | TGTGCCAGCAGTCGAACAGGTGTTACCGGGGAGCTGTTTTTT | CASSRTGVTGELFF
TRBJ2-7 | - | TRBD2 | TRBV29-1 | TGCAGCGTTGTCCGGGGGAGGGGCTACGAGCAGTACTTC | CSVVRGRGYEQYF
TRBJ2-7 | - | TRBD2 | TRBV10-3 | TGTGCCATCAGTGAGGGGCCCACTAGCGGGAGGGTCTACGAGCAGTACTTC | CAISEGPTSGRVYEQYF
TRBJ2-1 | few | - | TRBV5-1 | TGCGCCAGCAGCCCTTATCAGCGGGCCGTCAATGAGCAGTTCTTC | CASSPYQRAVNEQFF
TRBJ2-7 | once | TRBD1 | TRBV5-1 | TGCGCCAGCAGCGCCCCGGGACAGGGATCTTGGGAGCAGTACTTC | CASSAPGQGSWEQYF
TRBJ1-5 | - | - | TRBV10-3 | TGTGCCATCAATCAGGACAGAAATCAGCCCCAGCATTTT | CAINQDRNQPQHF
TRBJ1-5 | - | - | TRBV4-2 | TGTGCCAGCAGCCAAGATGTCTACGATCGGGGTCAGCCCCAGCATTTT | CASSQDVYDRGQPQHF
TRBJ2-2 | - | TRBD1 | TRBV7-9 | TGTGCCAGCAACGACAGGGGTGGCACCGGGGAGCTGTTTTTT | CASNDRGGTGELFF
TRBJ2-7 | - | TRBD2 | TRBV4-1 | TGCGCCAGCAGCCAAGTTTTAAGCGGGAGACGCGAGCAGTACTTC | CASSQVLSGRREQYF
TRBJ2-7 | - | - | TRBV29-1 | TGCAGCGTTGTGTTGACAGGATCCCCCGAGCAGTACTTC | CSVVLTGSPEQYF
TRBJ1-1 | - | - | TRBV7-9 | TGTGCCAGCAGCCTGGACATCAGGGGCACTGAAGCTTTCTTT | CASSLDIRGTEAFF
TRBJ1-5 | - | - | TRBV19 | TGTGCCAGTAGTATATATTCAGGGATAGGGTTAAATCAGCCCCAGCATTTT | CASSIYSGIGLNQPQHF
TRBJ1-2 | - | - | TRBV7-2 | TGTGCCAGCAGCCCCGACAAGAACTATGGCTACACCTTC | CASSPDKNYGYTF
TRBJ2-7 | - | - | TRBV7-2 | TGTGCCAGCAGCCTCGGGGCGGGAAGGACCTACGAGCAGTACTTC | CASSLGAGRTYEQYF
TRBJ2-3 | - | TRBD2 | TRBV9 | TGTGCCAGCACCCGGGGGGGCGGGAAAGATACGCAGTATTTT | CASTRGGGKDTQYF
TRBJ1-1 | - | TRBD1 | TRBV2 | TGTGCCAGCAACCGACAGGGGGCGAGCACTGAAGCTTTCTTT | CASNRQGASTEAFF
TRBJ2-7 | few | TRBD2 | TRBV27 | TGTGCCAGCAGCTTTGAGGGGCCTGCTAGCGGGAGCCCCTACGAGCAGTACTTC | CASSFEGPASGSPYEQYF
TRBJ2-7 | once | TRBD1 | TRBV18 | TGTGCCAGCTCCCGTGACAGGGGGCGCGCCGAGCAGTACTTC | CASSRDRGRAEQYF
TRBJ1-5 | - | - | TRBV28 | TGTGCAAGTTGGTACTATAGCAATCAGCCCCAGCATTTT | CASWYYSNQPQHF
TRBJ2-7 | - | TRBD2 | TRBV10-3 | TGTGCCATCGCTAGCGGGAAACAAATACACTACGAGCAGTACTTC | CAIASGKQIHYEQYF
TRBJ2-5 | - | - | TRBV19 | TGTGCCAGTAGTACAGGACTCTACCAAGAGACCCAGTACTTC | CASSTGLYQETQYF
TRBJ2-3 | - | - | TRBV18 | TGTGCCAGCTCACCCCGACAGAGTAGCACAGATACGCAGTATTTT | CASSPRQSSTDTQYF
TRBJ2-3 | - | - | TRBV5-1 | TGCGCCAGCAGCTTGGGAGACAGAGACACAGATACGCAGTATTTT | CASSLGDRDTDTQYF
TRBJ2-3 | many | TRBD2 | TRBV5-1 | TGCGCCAGCAGCTTGGGGACTAGCGGGAGTTTAGATACGCAGTATTTT | CASSLGTSGSLDTQYF
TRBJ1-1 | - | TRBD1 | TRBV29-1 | TGCAGCGTTGGAACGACAGGGAGGCCTGAAGCTTTCTTT | CSVGTTGRPEAFF
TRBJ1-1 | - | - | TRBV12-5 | TGTGCTAGTGGTTTGGTGTGGGAGGGGACGAACACTGAAGCTTTCTTT | CASGLVWEGTNTEAFF
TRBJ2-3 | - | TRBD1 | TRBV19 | TGTGCCAGTAGTGTTACAGGGGCAGATACGCAGTATTTT | CASSVTGADTQYF
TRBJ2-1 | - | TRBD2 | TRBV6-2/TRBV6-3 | TGTGCCAGCAGTTACTCCCTAATAGCGGGAGCCCTAGATGAGCAGTTCTTC | CASSYSLIAGALDEQFF
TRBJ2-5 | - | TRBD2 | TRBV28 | TGTGCCAGCAGTTTCCCTGCTAGCGGTCGCGCCGAGGGGAGGGAGACCCAGTACTTC | CASSFPASGRAEGRETQYF
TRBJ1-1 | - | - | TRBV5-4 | TGTGCCAGCAGCTTGCGGGGGTCCACTGAAGCTTTCTTT | CASSLRGSTEAFF
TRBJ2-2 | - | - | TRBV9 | TGTGCCAGCAGCGTAGGAGCTACCGGGGAGCTGTTTTTT | CASSVGATGELFF
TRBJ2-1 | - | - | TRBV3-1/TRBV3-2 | TGTGCCAGCAGCCAAGCGAGCGGAGTGGGGAATGAGCAGTTCTTC | CASSQASGVGNEQFF
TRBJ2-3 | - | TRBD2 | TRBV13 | TGTGCCAGCAGCTTCCTCATAGCGGGGGGGGATACGCAGTATTTT | CASSFLIAGGDTQYF
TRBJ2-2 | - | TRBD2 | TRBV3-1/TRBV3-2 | TGTGCCAGCAGCCAAGATAGCGGGAGGGCCTTGGAGACCGCGGAGCTGTTTTTT | CASSQDSGRALETAELFF
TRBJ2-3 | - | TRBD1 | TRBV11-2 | TGTGCCAGCGGCCGACAGGGACAGGGCACAGATACGCAGTATTTT | CASGRQGQGTDTQYF
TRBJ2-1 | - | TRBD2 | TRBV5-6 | TGTGCCAGCAGCTCGGGGGCTAGCGGGCGTCTATACAATGAGCAGTTCTTC | CASSSGASGRLYNEQFF
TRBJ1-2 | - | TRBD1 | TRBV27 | TGTGCCAGCAGTCTAACGGGACAGAGTTATGGCTACACCTTC | CASSLTGQSYGYTF